Following are 19 T cell receptor beta chains from one sample sequenced in a study of cytomegalovirus exposure and HLA in healthy donors. Primers for the PCR totalled 60 Vbeta and 13 Jbeta. TCRdb keeps only in-frame clones here, not all; method: immunoSEQ multiplex PCR. The data hold roughly 100,000 clones, with 75% to 90% observed a single time. Sequenced sample: PBMCs. All receptors come from a man aged 30 to 39 in good health and CMV-seropositive.

This clone was detected a few times. The V call is TRBV5-1, the J call TRBJ2-7; the match to TRBD1 covers 8 bases. V was pared by 3 bases and J by 7 bases, with 12 bases of the junction left unmatched. Germline V lookup: CDR1 SGHRS, CDR2 YFSETQ. The CDR3 length is 15 residues. The CDR3, as DNA: TGCGCCAGCAGCTCCGGGACAGGTGAGGTCGGGGAGCAGTACTTC. This sequence encodes CASSSGTGEVGEQYF.

This chain links TRBV7-8 with TRBJ2-3, with a possible D match to TRBD1 (6 bases). The CDR3 runs to 15 residues. Looked up from germline, CDR1 is SGHVS and CDR2 is FQNEAQ. Trimming removed 3 bases from V and 2 bases from J, with 12 bases in between. The CDR3 bases are TGTGCCAGCAGCTTGAACAGGGTTGTCACAGATACGCAGTATTTT. It is translated as CASSLNRVVTDTQYF.

V and J are TRBV5-1 and TRBJ2-1; 10 bases map to TRBD1. The CDR3 has 13 residues. Losses at the gene ends were 4 bases for V and 8 bases for J; bases not matched to a gene: 3. Germline V CDR1 and CDR2: SGHRS, YFSETQ. CDR3 nucleotide sequence: TGCGCCAGCAGCCCGGGACAGGGGCATGAGCAGTTCTTC. Translating it yields CASSPGQGHEQFF. The full variable domain, its missing parts supplied by reference TRBV5-1 and TRBJ2-1, is KAGVTQTPRYLIKTRGQQVTLSCSPISGHRSVSWYQQTPGQGLQFLFEYFSETQRNKGNFPGRFSGRQFSNSRSEMNVSTLELGDSALYLCASSPGQGHEQFFGPGTRLTVL.

The genes are TRBV19 and TRBJ1-2; tentative D call: TRBD1 (5 bases). Trimming removed 8 bases at V and 4 bases at J, with 14 bases between. This CDR3 has 13 residues. Germline lookup yields CDR1 LNHDA and CDR2 SQIVND (reference sequence). The CDR3 region is CASSDSLIYGYTF. CDR3 sequence (DNA): TGTGCCAGTTCCGACAGCCTGATCTATGGCTACACCTTC.

J is TRBJ1-1 and V is TRBV6-1, with D uncertain. The germline V gene has CDR1 MNHNS and CDR2 SASEGT. This CDR3 has 13 amino acids. V lost 8 bases and J 4 bases, leaving 14 bases between the germline ends. The CDR3 loop reads CASSREGGTEAFF. The CDR3 nucleotides read TGTGCCAGCTCTCGGGAGGGAGGCACTGAAGCTTTCTTT.

The chain employs TRBV9 and TRBJ1-2; 10 bases map to TRBD1. V lost 4 bases and J lost 8; bases outside the gene matches: 8. CDR1 and CDR2 (germline): SGDLS, YYNGEE. This CDR3 is 14 amino acids long. For the CDR3, the DNA is TGTGCCAGCAGCCAGGGACAGGGGAAAGGGGGCTACACCTTC. It translates to CASSQGQGKGGYTF.

The chain combines TRBV6-6 with TRBJ2-7; TRBD1 matches 7 bases. The V segment lost 6 bases and the J segment 2 bases; nucleotides outside the gene matches: 1. The V gene's germline CDR1 is MNHNY and CDR2 SVGAGI (reference sequence). CDR3 length: 12 residues. CDR3 nucleotides: TGTGCCAGCAGCGGGACAGCCTACGAGCAGTACTTC. This translates into CASSGTAYEQYF.

The gene calls are TRBV6-4 and TRBJ2-1; 9 nucleotides align to TRBD2. The junction had 6 bases not matched to a gene; V was cut back by 6 bases and J by 3 bases. This CDR3 contains 15 residues. Germline V CDR1 and CDR2: MRHNA, SNTAGT. The CDR3 is CASSAGTSSYNEQFF. CDR3 bases: TGTGCCAGCAGCGCAGGGACTAGCAGCTACAATGAGCAGTTCTTC.

V usage is TRBV7-9 and J usage is TRBJ2-1; 8 nucleotides match TRBD2. Germline CDR1 and CDR2: SEHNR and FQNEAQ (reference sequence). V shed 4 bases and J 5 bases; nucleotides not matched to a gene: 16. The CDR3 has 18 residues. CDR3 sequence: CASSSPLSGTSLHNEQFF. CDR3 DNA: TGTGCCAGCAGCTCACCCCTTTCCGGGACTAGTTTACACAATGAGCAGTTCTTC.

This chain links TRBV25-1 with TRBJ2-7; D may be TRBD1 (5 bases). V lost 6 bases to trimming and J lost 6 bases, with 12 bases between them. Germline assignment: CDR1 MGHDK and CDR2 SYGVNS. The CDR3 is 12 amino acids. The CDR3 coding sequence is TGTGCCAGCAGCTTAGGCAGGGCCGAGCAGTACTTC. It specifies CASSLGRAEQYF.

In this sample, this clone turned up once. The chain uses TRBV5-1 and TRBJ1-2, with a possible D match to TRBD1 (5 bases). Germline V gene data show CDR1 as SGHRS and CDR2 as YFSETQ. The length of the CDR3 is 13 residues. V was trimmed by 0 bases and J by 4 bases, leaving 7 bases between them. The CDR3 coding sequence is TGCGCCAGCAGCTTGGAACAGGTCTATGGCTACACCTTC. Translated: CASSLEQVYGYTF.

CDR3 in DNA: TGTGCCAGCAGCCCACAGGGCCTTAGCAGGGGGCTCCACGAGCAGTACTTC. This translates into CASSPQGLSRGLHEQYF. The genes are TRBV5-4 and TRBJ2-5, with TRBD1 matching 8 bases. The J call may be in error: the DNA end matches TRBJ2-7 better. Germline V gene sequence: CDR1 SGHNT, CDR2 YYREEE (reference sequence). The CDR3 totals 17 residues.

The rearrangement uses TRBV5-1 and TRBJ1-1; TRBD1 agrees at 7 bases. The CDR3 has 15 residues. Germline V gene lookup returns CDR1 SGHRS and CDR2 YFSETQ. Trimming at V came to 2 bases and at J to 4 bases, leaving 8 bases not matched to a gene. The CDR3 sequence: CASSFVDREATEAFF. The CDR3 DNA is TGCGCCAGCAGCTTTGTCGACAGGGAGGCCACTGAAGCTTTCTTT.

The J gene is TRBJ1-3, the V gene TRBV19; TRBD1 agrees at 7 bases. V was pared by 6 bases and J by 3 bases, with 8 bases of the junction left unmatched. This CDR3 contains 15 residues. Germline CDR1 reads LNHDA; CDR2 reads SQIVND (reference sequence). The CDR3 here is CASRLDRSDGNTIYF. The CDR3 DNA reads TGTGCCAGTAGACTGGACAGGTCTGATGGAAACACCATATATTTT.

The rearrangement links TRBV5-1 to TRBJ2-2; 10 bases agree with TRBD2. The CDR3 is 17 amino acids. After removal of 1 base from V and 7 bases from J, the junction contained 10 bases not matched to a gene. Germline CDR1 is SGHRS and CDR2 is YFSETQ. The chain's CDR3 is CASSLTSGGVTVGELFF. CDR3 sequence (DNA): TGCGCCAGCAGCTTGACGAGCGGGGGGGTGACAGTCGGGGAGCTGTTTTTT. The variable domain in full, with the rest retrieved from reference TRBV5-1 and TRBJ2-2, is KAGVTQTPRYLIKTRGQQVTLSCSPISGHRSVSWYQQTPGQGLQFLFEYFSETQRNKGNFPGRFSGRQFSNSRSEMNVSTLELGDSALYLCASSLTSGGVTVGELFFGEGSRLTVL.

The chain recombines TRBV6-6 with TRBJ1-2; 9 bases are shared with TRBD1. The V segment lost 4 bases and the J segment 6 bases; nucleotides outside the gene matches: 6. The CDR3 runs 14 residues. Germline CDR1 and CDR2: MNHNY and SVGAGI (reference sequence). The CDR3 loop reads CASSSPTGGNGYTF. The CDR3 nucleotides read TGTGCCAGCAGTTCCCCGACAGGGGGGAATGGCTACACCTTC.

J is TRBJ1-2 and V is TRBV5-1, with D unclear. The germline V gene encodes CDR1 SGHRS and CDR2 YFSETQ. The CDR3 covers 13 residues. The V gene lost 4 bases and the J gene lost 7 bases, with 14 bases spanning the gap. For the CDR3, the DNA is TGCGCCAGCAGCGCCCTCGTTAGCGTTGGCTACACCTTC. This gives the protein CASSALVSVGYTF.

This clone was seen a handful of times. The V call is TRBV2, the J call TRBJ1-6; D might be TRBD1 (5 bases). Germline CDR1 reads SNHLY; CDR2 reads FYNNEI. V dropped 1 base and J dropped 6 bases, with 7 bases sitting between them. The CDR3 sequence is 14 residues long. The CDR3 region has the DNA TGTGCCAGCAGTGAAGGCGGGGGTAATTCACCCCTCCACTTT. Residues: CASSEGGGNSPLHF.

The rearrangement joins TRBV7-2 to TRBJ2-1, with 7 bases matching TRBD1. The CDR3 has 14 residues. Losses at the gene ends were 1 base for V and 13 bases for J; bases not matched to a gene: 10. CDR1 and CDR2 (germline): SGHTA, FQGNSA. CDR3 amino acids: CASSLDPWTGTQFF. CDR3 bases: TGTGCCAGCAGCTTAGACCCCTGGACAGGCACTCAGTTCTTC.